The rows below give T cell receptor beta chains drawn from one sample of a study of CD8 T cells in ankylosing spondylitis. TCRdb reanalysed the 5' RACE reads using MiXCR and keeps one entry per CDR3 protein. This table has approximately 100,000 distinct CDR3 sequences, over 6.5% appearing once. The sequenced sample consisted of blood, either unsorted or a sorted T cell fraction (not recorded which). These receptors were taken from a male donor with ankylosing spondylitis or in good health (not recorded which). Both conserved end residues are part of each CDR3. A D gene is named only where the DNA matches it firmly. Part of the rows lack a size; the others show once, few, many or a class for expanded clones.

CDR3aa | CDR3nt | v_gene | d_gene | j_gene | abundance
CSARDLDRVVDNSPLHF | TGCAGTGCTAGAGACCTAGACAGGGTAGTTGATAATTCACCCCTCCACTTT | TRBV20-1 | TRBD1 | TRBJ1-6 | many
CATSRDPEFPGYTF | TGTGCCACCAGCAGAGATCCGGAGTTCCCCGGCTACACCTTC | TRBV15 | . | TRBJ1-2 | many
CSARIPSGNTIYF | TGCAGTGCTAGAATACCTTCAGGAAACACCATATATTTT | TRBV20-1 | . | TRBJ1-3 | few
CSARDLEAKNIQYF | TGCAGTGCTAGAGATCTAGAAGCCAAAAACATTCAGTACTTC | TRBV20-1 | . | TRBJ2-4 | many
CASSLAGLAIGETQYF | TGTGCCAGCAGCTTAGCGGGACTAGCGATCGGAGAGACCCAGTACTTC | TRBV7-9 | TRBD2 | TRBJ2-5 | many
CASSSLDSRPGELFF | TGTGCCAGCAGTTCCCTGGACTCAAGGCCCGGGGAGCTGTTTTTT | TRBV12-3/TRBV12-4 | . | TRBJ2-2 | .
CASSQSTSGRLYNEQFF | TGCGCCAGCAGCCAGTCAACTAGCGGGAGACTCTACAATGAGCAGTTCTTC | TRBV4-3 | TRBD2 | TRBJ2-1 | many
CASSKETGGGANVLTF | TGTGCCAGCAGCAAAGAAACGGGTGGTGGGGCCAACGTCCTGACTTTC | TRBV21-1 | . | TRBJ2-6 | many
CASSFSGTGGSLYPTGELFF | TGTGCCAGCAGTTTTAGCGGAACAGGGGGCTCCCTATACCCAACCGGGGAGCTGTTTTTT | TRBV27 | TRBD1 | TRBJ2-2 | many
CASSLGPGGFSEAFF | TGTGCCAGCAGCTTGGGACCAGGGGGGTTTTCTGAAGCTTTCTTT | TRBV5-5 | TRBD1 | TRBJ1-1 | .
CASSLGSSYNEQFF | TGTGCCAGCAGCTTAGGGAGCTCCTACAATGAGCAGTTCTTC | TRBV7-2 | . | TRBJ2-1 | many
CSARVVAGQETQYF | TGCAGTGCTAGAGTTGTAGCGGGGCAAGAGACCCAGTACTTC | TRBV20-1 | TRBD2 | TRBJ2-5 | .
CASSFLDREGYTF | TGTGCCAGCAGTTTCCTGGACAGGGAGGGCTACACCTTC | TRBV12-3/TRBV12-4 | TRBD1 | TRBJ1-2 | many
CATSRPRLAEQFF | TGTGCCACCAGCAGACCCCGACTAGCGGAGCAGTTCTTC | TRBV15 | TRBD2 | TRBJ2-1 | .
CASSWDYSNQPQHF | TGTGCCAGCAGTTGGGATTATAGCAATCAGCCCCAGCATTTT | TRBV6-2/TRBV6-3 | . | TRBJ1-5 | many
CASSAPGQAVETQYF | TGTGCCAGCAGTGCTCCGGGACAGGCAGTAGAGACCCAGTACTTC | TRBV27 | TRBD1 | TRBJ2-5 | .
CASSLNRENYNEQFF | TGTGCCAGCAGCTTAAACAGGGAAAACTACAATGAGCAGTTCTTC | TRBV7-9 | . | TRBJ2-1 | .
CASSVDRQPQHF | TGTGCCAGCAGCGTCGACAGGCAGCCCCAGCATTTT | TRBV5-6 | . | TRBJ1-5 | many
CASTLFPGGGTEAFF | TGTGCCAGCACCTTGTTTCCAGGGGGTGGGACTGAAGCTTTCTTT | TRBV2 | TRBD1 | TRBJ1-1 | many
CASSVSGGIYEQYF | TGTGCCAGCAGCGTAAGTGGGGGCATCTACGAGCAGTACTTC | TRBV9 | . | TRBJ2-7 | many
CASGGLAGLRTDTQYF | TGTGCCAGCGGGGGACTAGCGGGACTTCGAACAGATACGCAGTATTTT | TRBV6-2/TRBV6-3 | TRBD2 | TRBJ2-3 | few
CSAGGSAGPYNEQFF | TGCAGTGCTGGAGGATCAGCGGGGCCATACAATGAGCAGTTCTTC | TRBV20-1 | TRBD2 | TRBJ2-1 | few
CSARDNEKLFF | TGCAGTGCTAGGGATAATGAAAAACTGTTTTTT | TRBV20-1 | . | TRBJ1-4 | many
CASILRASGTNEQFF | TGTGCCAGCATACTCCGGGCTAGCGGGACCAATGAGCAGTTCTTC | TRBV12-3/TRBV12-4 | TRBD2 | TRBJ2-1 | many
CASRILAGVYNEQFF | TGTGCCAGCAGAATACTAGCGGGAGTTTATAATGAGCAGTTCTTC | TRBV6-1 | TRBD2 | TRBJ2-1 | many
CASSSTSGRGNEQFF | TGTGCCAGCAGCTCGACTAGCGGGAGGGGCAATGAGCAGTTCTTC | TRBV7-8 | TRBD2 | TRBJ2-1 | many
CASSQAVAGTGELFF | TGTGCCAGCAGCCAAGCGGTAGCGGGCACCGGGGAGCTGTTTTTT | TRBV3-1 | TRBD2 | TRBJ2-2 | many
CASSPQTGHTTEAFF | TGTGCCAGCTCACCACAGACAGGCCACACCACTGAAGCTTTCTTT | TRBV18 | . | TRBJ1-1 | .
CASNGVGYNEQFF | TGTGCCAGCAACGGGGTGGGTTACAATGAGCAGTTCTTC | TRBV2 | . | TRBJ2-1 | .
CASSLVITSLAFQETQYF | TGTGCCAGCAGCTTAGTTATAACTAGCTTGGCTTTCCAAGAGACCCAGTACTTC | TRBV11-2 | . | TRBJ2-5 | few
CASSRTRNTDTQYF | TGTGCCAGCAGCCGTACTAGAAACACAGATACGCAGTATTTT | TRBV7-2 | . | TRBJ2-3 | many
CASRGQGMELFF | TGTGCCAGCAGGGGACAGGGGATGGAGCTGTTTTTT | TRBV2 | TRBD1 | TRBJ2-2 | many
CASSFPLVGGQETQYF | TGTGCCAGCAGCTTCCCCTTGGTGGGGGGGCAAGAGACCCAGTACTTC | TRBV5-8 | TRBD2 | TRBJ2-5 | .
CSVGPRGSDEQYF | TGCAGCGTTGGCCCGAGGGGGAGCGACGAGCAGTACTTC | TRBV29-1 | . | TRBJ2-7 | many
CASSPVLAPSTDTQYF | TGTGCCAGCAGCCCCGTGTTAGCCCCGAGCACAGATACGCAGTATTTT | TRBV7-6 | . | TRBJ2-3 | many
CASSSGSGSSYNEQFF | TGTGCCAGCAGCTCCGGTAGTGGGAGCTCCTACAATGAGCAGTTCTTC | TRBV7-9 | . | TRBJ2-1 | many
CASGDYEQYF | TGTGCCAGCGGAGACTACGAGCAGTACTTC | TRBV28 | . | TRBJ2-7 | few
CSAATSGRGNEQFF | TGCAGTGCTGCCACTAGCGGGAGGGGCAATGAGCAGTTCTTC | TRBV20-1 | TRBD2 | TRBJ2-1 | many
CASSLGVGMNTEAFF | TGTGCCAGCAGCTTAGGGGTCGGCATGAACACTGAAGCTTTCTTT | TRBV7-8 | . | TRBJ1-1 | many
CASRPRDRVGDTQYF | TGTGCCAGCCGACCCCGGGACAGGGTGGGGGATACGCAGTATTTT | TRBV10-3 | TRBD1 | TRBJ2-3 | many
CSATRTGNIGELFF | TGCAGTGCTACCAGGACAGGGAACATCGGGGAGCTGTTTTTT | TRBV20-1 | TRBD1 | TRBJ2-2 | many
CASRTPRGFKNIQYF | TGTGCCAGCAGAACACCTCGGGGGTTCAAAAACATTCAGTACTTC | TRBV12-3/TRBV12-4 | . | TRBJ2-4 | many
CASSFIGSSYEQYF | TGTGCCAGCAGCTTTATCGGGAGTTCGTACGAGCAGTACTTC | TRBV7-2 | . | TRBJ2-7 | many
CASSAGQGGLYGYTF | TGTGCCAGCAGCGCCGGACAGGGAGGGCTCTATGGCTACACCTTC | TRBV11-2 | TRBD1 | TRBJ1-2 | many
CASSYEIGLAGGPPGNEQFF | TGCGCCAGCAGCTATGAAATTGGACTAGCGGGAGGGCCCCCTGGAAATGAGCAGTTCTTC | TRBV5-1 | TRBD2 | TRBJ2-1 | many
CASSPRYQGMSSYNEQFF | TGTGCCAGCAGCCCACGTTACCAGGGCATGAGCTCCTACAATGAGCAGTTCTTC | TRBV3-1 | . | TRBJ2-1 | many
CAITGQARNYGYTF | TGTGCCATCACCGGCCAGGCCCGAAACTATGGCTACACCTTC | TRBV10-3 | . | TRBJ1-2 | many
CASSQVAPTGGTEAFF | TGTGCCAGCAGCCAAGTCGCCCCTACAGGGGGCACTGAAGCTTTCTTT | TRBV4-2 | TRBD1 | TRBJ1-1 | .
CASIGTMSSNEQFF | TGTGCCAGCATTGGGACTATGAGTTCCAATGAGCAGTTCTTC | TRBV28 | TRBD2 | TRBJ2-1 | .
CASSGTSGEQRSYNEQFF | TGTGCCAGCAGCGGGACTAGCGGGGAGCAGAGGTCCTACAATGAGCAGTTCTTC | TRBV2 | TRBD2 | TRBJ2-1 | few
CSANSGRSSYEQYF | TGCAGTGCTAATAGCGGGAGGAGCTCCTACGAGCAGTACTTC | TRBV20-1 | TRBD2 | TRBJ2-7 | many
CASSVVGTGITGELFF | TGTGCCAGCAGCGTAGTAGGGACAGGGATCACCGGGGAGCTGTTTTTT | TRBV9 | TRBD1 | TRBJ2-2 | .
CASSPRTGMTEAFF | TGTGCCAGCAGCCCCCGGACAGGGATGACTGAAGCTTTCTTT | TRBV4-2 | TRBD1 | TRBJ1-1 | .
CASSSLSGRVEYF | TGTGCCAGCAGCTCACTTAGCGGGAGGGTGGAATATTTT | TRBV7-2 | TRBD2 | TRBJ2-3 | many
CASSLRTSSGREEETQYF | TGTGCCAGCAGCTTAAGGACGTCTAGCGGCCGAGAGGAGGAGACCCAGTACTTC | TRBV11-2 | TRBD2 | TRBJ2-5 | many
CASSLVADYNEQFF | TGTGCCAGCAGCTTAGTGGCAGATTACAATGAGCAGTTCTTC | TRBV11-2 | . | TRBJ2-1 | few
CASSLEQVFNEQFF | TGTGCCAGCAGCTTAGAACAAGTATTCAATGAGCAGTTCTTC | TRBV11-1 | . | TRBJ2-1 | .
CASSIGGSNTGELFF | TGTGCCAGTAGTATCGGGGGGTCGAACACCGGGGAGCTGTTTTTT | TRBV19 | TRBD2 | TRBJ2-2 | many
CASSLDSRGTSKTQYF | TGTGCCAGCAGCTTGGATTCCAGGGGGACTTCAAAGACCCAGTACTTC | TRBV5-5 | . | TRBJ2-5 | many
CASSFGQPVAGNEKLFF | TGTGCCAGCAGTTTCGGACAGCCTGTCGCGGGGAATGAAAAACTGTTTTTT | TRBV12-3/TRBV12-4 | . | TRBJ1-4 | .